This T cell receptor beta chain comes out of a study of shared clonotypes between healthy human individuals. Study context: Researchers assigned three CD4 naive, three CD4 memory, two CD8 naive and one CD8 memory plate to each donor.

The protocol was immunoSEQ multiplex PCR, while the TCRdb copy is restricted to in-frame clones and leaves out a portion. The data contain a few million clones, 85% to 95% of them singletons. V was shortened by 1 base and J by 9 bases, with 4 bases between the two germline ends. The length of the CDR3 is 12 residues. CDR1 and CDR2 (germline): SGHDN, FVKESK. This clone was recorded a few times. The V and J genes are TRBV14 and TRBJ1-6, with D uncertain. The sequenced sample was naive CD4+ T cells sorted from blood. Subset described: CD45RA+ positively selected. The TCR sequence derives from a man aged 18 to 35 in good health. The CDR3 sequence: CASSQVGSPLHF. In DNA, the CDR3 is TGTGCCAGCAGCCAAGTCGGTTCACCCCTCCACTTT.